The T cell receptor beta chain described here comes from a study of T cell responses to AZD1222 COVID-19 vaccine. Regarding the study as a whole: Reportedly, nearly half of unique spike TCRs recognized epitopes outside B.1.351/B.1.1.7 mutations. Increased Spike-specific TCR breadth and depth were observed after two AZD1222 doses. Females made up more of the donors, who were largely white British, and clonal diversity may have come out too low.

The CDR3 consists of 13 residues. Trimming removed 3 bases from V and 9 bases from J; junction bases left unmatched: 5. Germline V lookup: CDR1 WNHNN, CDR2 SYGVQD (reference sequence). Pooling was applied to second doses at about 4 or about 12 weeks. Points on this clone: The antigen is not known.

Produced via immunoSEQ multiplex PCR; TCRdb's table is partial and in-frame only. Of under 150,000 clones listed, approximately 86% are singletons. The chain links TRBV10-1 to TRBJ2-1, with 7 positions matching TRBD1. Sequenced material: peripheral blood, taken 28 days after the second AZD1222 dose. This receptor was obtained from an adult who received the AZD1222 COVID-19 vaccine. CDR3 region: CASSEGAGGEQFF. The CDR3 DNA sequence: TGCGCCAGCAGTGAAGGAGCAGGGGGTGAGCAGTTCTTC.